This record covers a single TCR beta chain. Clones were read by immunoSEQ multiplex PCR, and TCRdb kept only the in-frame ones, dropping some. This repertoire shows 45,000 to 55,000 clones, 85% to 90% found once; its top ten account for approximately 12%. Germline values: CDR1 SNHLY, CDR2 FYNNEI. This CDR3 has 13 amino acids. Trimming removed 7 bases from V and 2 bases from J, with 11 bases in between. This record comes from a study of blood T cell repertoires in COVID-19. Looking at the study overall: Whether acute or convalescent, the COVID-19 samples came from the United States, Italy and Spain. The analysed material was cDNA or gDNA that came from T cells, B-cell-depleted T cells, or PBMCs.

The origin of this receptor is a man between 65 and 85 years old with active COVID-19. This chain connects TRBV2 to TRBJ2-5; D may be TRBD2 (7 bases). Specimen: peripheral blood. DNA of the CDR3: TGTGCCAGCAAGGCGGGGGCTCAAGAGACCCAGTACTTC. It specifies CASKAGAQETQYF.